The 10 T cell receptor beta chains given below trace back to one sample, sequenced in a study of T cell changes during pregnancy in multiple sclerosis. Sequencing used immunoSEQ multiplex PCR; TCRdb keeps in-frame clones, though not all of them. The data hold about 46,000 clones, with approximately 90% observed a single time. The source was CD8+ T cells from peripheral blood mononuclear cells, collected in the second trimester of pregnancy. These receptors all stem from a female donor with multiple sclerosis, enrolled in a pregnancy study.

V and J are TRBV7-9 and TRBJ1-1, with 8 bases that match TRBD1. There are 17 residues in the CDR3. The V segment lost 6 bases and the J segment 5 bases; nucleotides outside the gene matches: 17. Germline CDR1 SEHNR, CDR2 FQNEAQ (reference sequence). The CDR3 DNA sequence: TGTGCCAGCAGTTTTTTGACAGGGGAGCGGCCGGGAACTGAAGCTTTCTTT. Translating it yields CASSFLTGERPGTEAFF. Complete variable domain (other parts from reference TRBV7-9 and TRBJ1-1): DTGVSQNPRHKITKRGQNVTFRCDPISEHNRLYWYRQTLGQGPEFLTYFQNEAQLEKSRLLSDRFSAERPKGSFSTLEIQRTEQGDSAMYLCASSFLTGERPGTEAFFGQGTRLTVV.

On this clone: Distinct nucleotide sequences in the sample also encode this CDR3. The chain employs TRBV27 and TRBJ1-1; D uncertain. Germline values: CDR1 MNHEY, CDR2 SMNVEV (reference sequence). Trimming removed 2 bases at V and 1 base at J, with 5 bases between. This CDR3 has 13 residues. CDR3 sequence (DNA): TGTGCCAGCAGTTTAGGAGGGAACACTGAAGCTTTCTTT. Translating gives CASSLGGNTEAFF.

The gene calls are TRBV7-2 and TRBJ2-4; D is unresolved. Germline CDR1 SGHTA, CDR2 FQGNSA. The CDR3 consists of 17 residues. V gave up 0 bases and J gave up 0 bases, with 12 bases separating them. The chain's CDR3 is CASSLAPATVAKNIQYF. The CDR3 DNA reads TGTGCCAGCAGCTTAGCCCCAGCGACGGTAGCCAAAAACATTCAGTACTTC.

This chain joins TRBV9 and TRBJ2-1; perhaps TRBD1 as D (5 bases). Trimming took 0 bases from V and 12 from J, leaving 10 bases between them. The CDR3 is made up of 12 amino acids. Germline assignment: CDR1 SGDLS and CDR2 YYNGEE. DNA for the CDR3: TGTGCCAGCAGCGTAGCTAGGGGCGCGCAGTTCTTC. Protein: CASSVARGAQFF.

The chain couples TRBV4-1 to TRBJ2-7, with 10 bases identical to TRBD2. The CDR3 runs to 17 residues. CDR1 and CDR2 from the germline V gene are MGHRA and YSYEKL. The trim removed 4 bases at V and 0 bases at J, leaving 9 bases unmatched. CDR3 loop: CASSRLAGALSSYEQYF. The DNA of the CDR3 is TGCGCCAGCAGCCGGCTAGCGGGGGCCTTAAGCTCCTACGAGCAGTACTTC.

This sequence joins TRBV4-3 and TRBJ2-1, with D unclear. The CDR3 contains 14 residues. V lost 4 bases, J lost 4 bases, and 11 bases lay in between. From germline, CDR1 is LGHNA and CDR2 YSLEER. This CDR3 reads CASSPVGQYNEQFF. As DNA, the CDR3 is TGCGCCAGCAGCCCCGTGGGCCAGTACAATGAGCAGTTCTTC.

This CDR3 is CASRPTGFDEQFF. In DNA form, the CDR3 reads TGTGCCAGCAGACCCACAGGGTTCGATGAGCAGTTCTTC. V is TRBV5-4 and J is TRBJ2-1, with D perhaps matching TRBD1 (6 bases). V lost 5 bases and J 8 bases, leaving 14 bases between the germline ends. The germline gives CDR1 SGHNT, CDR2 YYREEE (reference sequence). This CDR3 region has 13 residues. Full variable domain (outside the CDR3, taken from reference TRBV5-4 and TRBJ2-1): ETGVTQSPTHLIKTRGQQVTLRCSSQSGHNTVSWYQQALGQGPQFIFQYYREEENGRGNFPPRFSGLQFPNYSSELNVNALELDDSALYLCASRPTGFDEQFFGPGTRLTVL.

The gene calls are TRBV7-8 and TRBJ1-1, with D perhaps matching TRBD1 (5 bases). The CDR3 sequence is 16 residues long. Germline CDR1 reads SGHVS; CDR2 reads FQNEAQ. Trimming pared 1 base from V and 3 bases from J, leaving 15 bases between. CDR3 amino acids: CASSLVRTEGDTEAFF. The CDR3 region has the DNA TGTGCCAGCAGCTTAGTCAGGACGGAAGGGGACACTGAAGCTTTCTTT.

CDR3 nucleotide sequence: TGTGCCAGCACCATAGCGGCGGCATACAATGAGCAGTTCTTC. This gives the protein CASTIAAAYNEQFF. The V gene is TRBV7-3, the J gene TRBJ2-1; weak D call: TRBD2 (6 bases). The CDR3 has 14 amino acids. Trimming took off 7 bases at V and 4 bases at J, with 14 bases between the two ends. Germline values: CDR1 SGHTA, CDR2 FQGTGA. Using reference TRBV7-3 and TRBJ2-1 for the parts outside the CDR3, the full variable domain is GAGVSQTPSNKVTEKGKYVELRCDPISGHTALYWYRQSLGQGPEFLIYFQGTGAADDSGLPNDRFFAVRPEGSVSTLKIQRTERGDSAVYLCASTIAAAYNEQFFGPGTRLTVL.

This rearrangement joins TRBV4-2 to TRBJ1-4; TRBD1 agrees at 12 bases. V trimming: 4 bases; J trimming: 4 bases; junction bases outside the gene matches: 7. Per the germline V gene, CDR1 is LGHNA and CDR2 is YNFKEQ. This CDR3 contains 17 residues. Here the CDR3 DNA reads TGTGCCAGCAGCCCCCGGGACAGGGGGCCCTTTAATGAAAAACTGTTTTTT. Translated: CASSPRDRGPFNEKLFF.